This passage covers 10 T cell receptor beta chains from one sample sequenced in a study of blood T cell repertoires in COVID-19. Using immunoSEQ multiplex PCR, the repertoire was profiled, and TCRdb retains in-frame clones only, with some absent. This table holds about 150,000 clones, roughly 83% found once. The specimen sequenced was peripheral blood. The receptors here all came from a woman aged 60-70 years with COVID-19, enrolled during active disease.

This clone was seen a handful of times. The V and J genes are TRBV6-5 and TRBJ1-1; no reliable D call. CDR1 and CDR2 (germline): MNHEY, SVGAGI. Trimming left V 5 bases short and J 5 bases short, with 9 bases between. The length of the CDR3 is 12 residues. The CDR3 is CASSMAATEAFF. CDR3 DNA sequence: TGTGCCAGCAGTATGGCGGCGACTGAAGCTTTCTTT.

This chain uses TRBV3-1 (or the pseudogene TRBV3-2) with TRBJ2-5; 14 nucleotides agree with TRBD2. Germline CDR1 LGHDT, CDR2 YNNKEL (reference sequence). The junction had 10 bases not matched to a gene; V was cut back by 6 bases and J by 4 bases. The CDR3 has 17 residues. The chain's CDR3 is CASSRAVGTSGGETQYF. DNA of the CDR3: TGTGCCAGCAGTCGCGCTGTGGGGACTAGCGGGGGAGAGACCCAGTACTTC.

V and J are TRBV7-6 and TRBJ2-7; 13 bases match TRBD2. Trimming removed 1 base from V and 5 bases from J; junction bases left unmatched: 5. In germline, CDR1 is SGHVS, CDR2 FNYEAQ. The CDR3 spans 16 residues. CDR3 amino acids: CASSLGLTSGRDEQYF. CDR3 DNA: TGTGCCAGCAGCTTAGGGCTTACTAGCGGGAGGGACGAGCAGTACTTC.

The table lists this clone with a count of one. The chain has TRBV14 and TRBJ1-2, with unresolved D. The CDR3 extends over 16 amino acids. V was clipped by 0 bases and J by 4 bases, with 15 bases between them. Germline CDR1 is SGHDN and CDR2 is FVKESK. The CDR3 protein is CASSQDSRGIIYGYTF. CDR3 sequence (DNA): TGTGCCAGCAGCCAAGATTCAAGAGGGATAATCTATGGCTACACCTTC.

The V and J genes are TRBV19 and TRBJ1-1; weak D call: TRBD1 (5 bases). Germline lookup yields CDR1 LNHDA and CDR2 SQIVND (reference sequence). CDR3 length: 14 amino acids. V was pared by 5 bases and J by 1 base, with 11 bases between. The CDR3 sequence: CASSLTGQNTEAFF. CDR3 nucleotides: TGTGCCAGTAGTCTAACCGGACAGAACACTGAAGCTTTCTTT.

Here the CDR3 reads CASRPGRGGSGTDTQYF. CDR3 bases: TGTGCCAGTAGACCCGGGAGAGGGGGCTCTGGCACAGATACGCAGTATTTT. The chain joins TRBV19 to TRBJ2-3; D possibly corresponds to TRBD1 (7 bases). Trimming removed 6 bases from V and 1 base from J, with 20 bases in between. Germline V lookup: CDR1 LNHDA, CDR2 SQIVND (reference sequence). This CDR3 is 17 amino acids long.

J is TRBJ1-1 and V is TRBV25-1; 7 nucleotides agree with TRBD1. The CDR3 is 13 residues long. J lost 1 base, V lost 6 bases, and 2 bases had no gene match. From germline, CDR1 is MGHDK and CDR2 SYGVNS. The CDR3 DNA reads TGTGCCAGCAGCAGGGGGGCGAACACTGAAGCTTTCTTT. Residues: CASSRGANTEAFF.

This chain links TRBV7-9 with TRBJ1-3; 7 bases fit TRBD1. Trimming at V came to 2 bases and at J to 2 bases, leaving 3 bases not matched to a gene. Germline V gene sequence: CDR1 SEHNR, CDR2 FQNEAQ (reference sequence). The CDR3 consists of 15 residues. CDR3 coding DNA: TGTGCCAGCAGCTTACCGACAGGGACTGGAAACACCATATATTTT. Translating gives CASSLPTGTGNTIYF.

The V and J genes are TRBV6-5 and TRBJ1-5; 9 bases are shared with TRBD1. The CDR3 consists of 14 residues. Losses at the gene ends were 5 bases for V and 3 bases for J; bases not matched to a gene: 2. CDR1 MNHEY and CDR2 SVGAGI come from the germline V gene. The CDR3 DNA is TGTGCCAGCAGTAGGGACAGGGTCAATCAGCCCCAGCATTTT. Protein sequence: CASSRDRVNQPQHF.

The genes are TRBV6-1 and TRBJ2-1; D is possibly TRBD2 (6 bases). In germline, CDR1 is MNHNS, CDR2 SASEGT. Trimming cost V 2 bases and J 7 bases, with 15 bases left between them. This CDR3 is 15 amino acids long. DNA for the CDR3: TGTGCCAGCAGTGAATCCCCGGGAGTGGGGAATGAGCAGTTCTTC. Encoded protein: CASSESPGVGNEQFF.